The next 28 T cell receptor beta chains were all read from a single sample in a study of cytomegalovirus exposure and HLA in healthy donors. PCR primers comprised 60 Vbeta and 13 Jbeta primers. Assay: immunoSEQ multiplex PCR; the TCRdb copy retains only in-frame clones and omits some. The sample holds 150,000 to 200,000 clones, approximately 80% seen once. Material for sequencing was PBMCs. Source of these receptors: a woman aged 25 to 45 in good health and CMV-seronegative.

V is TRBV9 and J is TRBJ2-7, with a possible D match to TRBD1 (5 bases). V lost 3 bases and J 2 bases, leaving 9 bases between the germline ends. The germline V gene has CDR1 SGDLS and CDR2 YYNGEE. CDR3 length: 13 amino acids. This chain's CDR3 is CASSEGPTYEQYF. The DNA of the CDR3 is TGTGCCAGCAGCGAGGGGCCTACCTACGAGCAGTACTTC.

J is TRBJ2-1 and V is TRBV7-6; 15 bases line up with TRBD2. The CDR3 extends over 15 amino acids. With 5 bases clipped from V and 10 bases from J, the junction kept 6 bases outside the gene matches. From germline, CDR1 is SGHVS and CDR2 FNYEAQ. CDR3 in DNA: TGTGCCAGCAGCGGTGGGACTAGCGGGGGGCCCGAGCAGTTCTTC. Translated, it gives CASSGGTSGGPEQFF.

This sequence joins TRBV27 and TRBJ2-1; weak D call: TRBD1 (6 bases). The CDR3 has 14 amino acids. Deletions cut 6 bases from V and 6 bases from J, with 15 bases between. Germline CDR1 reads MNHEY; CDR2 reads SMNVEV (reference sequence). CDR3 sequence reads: CASRRGTSTNEQFF. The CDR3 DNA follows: TGTGCCAGCAGAAGGGGGACCAGCACCAATGAGCAGTTCTTC.

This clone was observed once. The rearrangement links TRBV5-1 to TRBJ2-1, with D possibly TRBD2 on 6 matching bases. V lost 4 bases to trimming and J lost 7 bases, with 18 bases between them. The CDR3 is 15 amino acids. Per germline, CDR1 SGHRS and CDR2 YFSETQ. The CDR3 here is CASSLTSSVVNEQFF. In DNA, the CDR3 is TGCGCCAGCAGCCTGACTAGTAGTGTTGTGAATGAGCAGTTCTTC.

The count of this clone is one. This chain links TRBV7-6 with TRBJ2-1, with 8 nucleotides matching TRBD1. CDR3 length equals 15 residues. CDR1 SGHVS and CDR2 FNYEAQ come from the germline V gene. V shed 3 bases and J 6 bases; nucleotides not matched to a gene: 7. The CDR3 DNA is TGTGCCAGCAGCTTCACAGGGGGGCTGAGCAATGAGCAGTTCTTC. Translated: CASSFTGGLSNEQFF.

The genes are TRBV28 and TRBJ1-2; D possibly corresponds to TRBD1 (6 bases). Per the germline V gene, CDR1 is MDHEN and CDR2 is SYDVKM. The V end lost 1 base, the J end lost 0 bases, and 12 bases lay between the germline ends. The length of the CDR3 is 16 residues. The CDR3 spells CASSLSRGASNYGYTF. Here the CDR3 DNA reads TGTGCCAGCAGTTTATCACGGGGGGCTTCTAACTATGGCTACACCTTC.

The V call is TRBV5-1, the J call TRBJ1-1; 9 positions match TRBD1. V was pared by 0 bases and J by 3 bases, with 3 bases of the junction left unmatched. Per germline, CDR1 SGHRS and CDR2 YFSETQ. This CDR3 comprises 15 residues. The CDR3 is CASSLGGTGYTEAFF. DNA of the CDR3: TGCGCCAGCAGCTTGGGGGGGACAGGGTACACTGAAGCTTTCTTT.

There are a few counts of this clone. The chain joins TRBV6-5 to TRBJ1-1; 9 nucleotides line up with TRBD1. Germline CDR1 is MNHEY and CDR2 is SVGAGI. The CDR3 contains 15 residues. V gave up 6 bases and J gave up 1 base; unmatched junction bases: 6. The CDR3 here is CASSLQGAGNTEAFF. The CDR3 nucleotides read TGTGCCAGCAGCCTACAGGGGGCAGGGAACACTGAAGCTTTCTTT.

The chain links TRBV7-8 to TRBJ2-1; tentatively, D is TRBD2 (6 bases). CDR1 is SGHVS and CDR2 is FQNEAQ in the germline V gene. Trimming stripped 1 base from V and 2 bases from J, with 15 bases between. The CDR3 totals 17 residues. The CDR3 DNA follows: TGTGCCAGCAGCTTAGTGCGGCGGGGTTATGCCTACAATGAGCAGTTCTTC. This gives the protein CASSLVRRGYAYNEQFF.

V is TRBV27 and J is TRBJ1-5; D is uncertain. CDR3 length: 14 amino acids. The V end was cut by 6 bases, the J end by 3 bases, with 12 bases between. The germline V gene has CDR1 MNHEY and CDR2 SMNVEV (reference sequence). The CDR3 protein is CASRLAGLNQPQHF. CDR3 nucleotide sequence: TGTGCCAGCAGGCTTGCGGGCCTCAATCAGCCCCAGCATTTT.

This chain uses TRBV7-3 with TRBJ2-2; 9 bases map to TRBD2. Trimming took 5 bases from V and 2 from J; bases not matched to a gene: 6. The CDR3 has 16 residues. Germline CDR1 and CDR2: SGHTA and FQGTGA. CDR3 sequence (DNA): TGTGCCAGCAGCCCACGACTAGCGGCTAACACCGGGGAGCTGTTTTTT. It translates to CASSPRLAANTGELFF.

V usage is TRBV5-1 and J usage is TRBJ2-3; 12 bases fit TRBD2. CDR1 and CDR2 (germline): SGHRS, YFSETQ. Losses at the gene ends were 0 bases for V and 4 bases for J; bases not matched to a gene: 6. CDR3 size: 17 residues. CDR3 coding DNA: TGCGCCAGCAGCTTGGTTCCTAGCGGGGGGGCTGCAGATACGCAGTATTTT. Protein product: CASSLVPSGGAADTQYF.

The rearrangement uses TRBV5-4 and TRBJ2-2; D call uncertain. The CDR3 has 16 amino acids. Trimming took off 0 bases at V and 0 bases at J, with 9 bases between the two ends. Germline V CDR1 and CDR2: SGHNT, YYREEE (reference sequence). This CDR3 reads CASSLGPSANTGELFF. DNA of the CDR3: TGTGCCAGCAGCTTGGGGCCATCTGCGAACACCGGGGAGCTGTTTTTT.

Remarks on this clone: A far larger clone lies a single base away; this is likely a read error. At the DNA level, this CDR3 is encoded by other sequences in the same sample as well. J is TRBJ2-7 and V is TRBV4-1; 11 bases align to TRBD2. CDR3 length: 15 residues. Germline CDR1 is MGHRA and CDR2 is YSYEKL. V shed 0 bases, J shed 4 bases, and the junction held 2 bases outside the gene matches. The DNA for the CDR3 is TGCGCCAGCAGCCAAGATCCTAGCGGGGGGTACGAGCAGTACTTC. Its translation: CASSQDPSGGYEQYF.

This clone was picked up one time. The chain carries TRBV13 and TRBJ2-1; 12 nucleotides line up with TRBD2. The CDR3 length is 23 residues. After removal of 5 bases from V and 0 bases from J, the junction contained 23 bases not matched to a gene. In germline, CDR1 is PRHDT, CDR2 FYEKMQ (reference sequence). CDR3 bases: TGTGCCAGCAGCCTCACCCCCCTCCGACTAGCGGGAGCTCTAACTGGCTCCTACAATGAGCAGTTCTTC. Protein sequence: CASSLTPLRLAGALTGSYNEQFF.

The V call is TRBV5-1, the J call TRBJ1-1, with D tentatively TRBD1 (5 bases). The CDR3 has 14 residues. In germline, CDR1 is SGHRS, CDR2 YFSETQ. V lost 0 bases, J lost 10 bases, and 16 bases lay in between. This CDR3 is CASSLDPYNRLAFF. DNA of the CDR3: TGCGCCAGCAGCTTGGATCCCTACAACAGGTTAGCTTTCTTT.

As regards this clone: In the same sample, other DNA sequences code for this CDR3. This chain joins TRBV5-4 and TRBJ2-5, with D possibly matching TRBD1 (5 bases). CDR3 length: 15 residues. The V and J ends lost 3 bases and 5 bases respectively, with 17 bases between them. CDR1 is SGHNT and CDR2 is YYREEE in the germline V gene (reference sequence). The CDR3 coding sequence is TGTGCCAGCAGCTCCCCGGGCCAAAGACAGGAGACCCAGTACTTC. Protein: CASSSPGQRQETQYF.

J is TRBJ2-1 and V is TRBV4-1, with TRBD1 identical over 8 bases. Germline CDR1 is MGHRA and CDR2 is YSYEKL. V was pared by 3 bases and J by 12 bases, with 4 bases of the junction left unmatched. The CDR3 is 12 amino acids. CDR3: CASSHTGTGQFF. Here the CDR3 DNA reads TGCGCCAGCAGCCATACCGGGACAGGGCAGTTCTTC.

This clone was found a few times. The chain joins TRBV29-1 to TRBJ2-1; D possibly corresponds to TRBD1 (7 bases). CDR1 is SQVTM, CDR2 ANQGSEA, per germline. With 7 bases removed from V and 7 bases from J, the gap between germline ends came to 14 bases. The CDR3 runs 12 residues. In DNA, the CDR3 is TGCAGCGGAGGGGGCGCGGGAAATGAGCAGTTCTTC. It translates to CSGGGAGNEQFF.

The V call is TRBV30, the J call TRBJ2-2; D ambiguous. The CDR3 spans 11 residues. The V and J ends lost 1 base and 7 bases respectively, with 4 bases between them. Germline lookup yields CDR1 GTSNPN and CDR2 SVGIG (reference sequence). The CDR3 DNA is TGTGCCTGGAGTGGACTCGGGGAGCTGTTTTTT. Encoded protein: CAWSGLGELFF.

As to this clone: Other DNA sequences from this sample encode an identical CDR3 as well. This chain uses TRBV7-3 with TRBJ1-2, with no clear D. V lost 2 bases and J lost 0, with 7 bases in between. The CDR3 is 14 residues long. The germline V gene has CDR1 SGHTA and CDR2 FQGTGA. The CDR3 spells CASSLEPTNYGYTF. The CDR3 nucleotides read TGTGCCAGCAGCTTAGAGCCTACTAACTATGGCTACACCTTC.

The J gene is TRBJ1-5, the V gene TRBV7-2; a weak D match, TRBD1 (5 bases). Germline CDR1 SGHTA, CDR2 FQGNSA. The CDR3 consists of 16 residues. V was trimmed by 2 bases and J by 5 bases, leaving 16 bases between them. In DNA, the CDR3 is TGTGCCAGCAGCTTACTCACTGGGGGAGGAGATCAGCCCCAGCATTTT. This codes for CASSLLTGGGDQPQHF.

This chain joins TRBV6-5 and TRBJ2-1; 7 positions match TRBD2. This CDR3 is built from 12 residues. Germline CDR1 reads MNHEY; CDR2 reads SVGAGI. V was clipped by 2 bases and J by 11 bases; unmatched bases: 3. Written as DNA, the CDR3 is TGTGCCAGCAGTTACGGAAGCGGGAAGCAGTTCTTC. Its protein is CASSYGSGKQFF.

CDR3 residues: CASSVVSNTEAFF. The CDR3 DNA is TGTGCCAGCAGCGTAGTGAGTAACACTGAAGCTTTCTTT. This chain joins TRBV9 and TRBJ1-1; D remains unclear. V shed 0 bases and J shed 2 bases, with 5 bases lying between them. Germline values: CDR1 SGDLS, CDR2 YYNGEE. The CDR3 has 13 residues.

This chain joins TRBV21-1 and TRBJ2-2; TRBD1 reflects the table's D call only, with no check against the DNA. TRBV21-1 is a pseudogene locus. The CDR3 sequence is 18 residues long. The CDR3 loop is CASSKRGQGRNNTGELFF. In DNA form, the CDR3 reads TGTGCCAGCAGCAAAAGGGGACAGGGGCGAAATAACACCGGGGAGCTGTTTTTT.

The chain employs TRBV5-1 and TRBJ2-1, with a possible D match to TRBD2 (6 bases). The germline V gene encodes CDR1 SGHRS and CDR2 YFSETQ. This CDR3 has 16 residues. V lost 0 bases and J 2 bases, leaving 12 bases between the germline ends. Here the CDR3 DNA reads TGCGCCAGCAGCTTGGGGGGGGATCTAACCTACAATGAGCAGTTCTTC. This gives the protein CASSLGGDLTYNEQFF.

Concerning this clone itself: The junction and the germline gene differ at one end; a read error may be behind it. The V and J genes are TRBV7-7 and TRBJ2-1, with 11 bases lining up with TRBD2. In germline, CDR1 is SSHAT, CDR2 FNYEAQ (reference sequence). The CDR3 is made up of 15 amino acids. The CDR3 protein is CASSQTSGAGGEQFF. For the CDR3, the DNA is TGTGCTAGCAGCCAGACTAGCGGGGCTGGAGGTGAGCAGTTCTTC.

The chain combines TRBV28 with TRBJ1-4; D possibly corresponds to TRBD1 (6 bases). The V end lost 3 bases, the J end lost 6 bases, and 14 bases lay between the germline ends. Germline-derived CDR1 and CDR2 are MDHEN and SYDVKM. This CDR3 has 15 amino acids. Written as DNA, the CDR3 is TGTGCCAGCAGTTTCCAGGCGGGGGCTGATGAAAAACTGTTTTTT. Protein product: CASSFQAGADEKLFF.